This entry lists 26 T cell receptor beta chains sequenced from one sample in a study of cytomegalovirus exposure and HLA in healthy donors. With 60 Vbeta and 13 Jbeta primers, the PCR was carried out. Using immunoSEQ multiplex PCR, the repertoire was profiled, and TCRdb retains in-frame clones only, with some absent. The sample has 150,000 to 180,000 clones, around 68% seen once. Specimen: PBMCs. These receptors originate from a man aged 25 to 40 in good health and CMV-seronegative.

The chain couples TRBV7-2 to TRBJ1-6; D remains unclear. Germline V gene lookup returns CDR1 SGHTA and CDR2 FQGNSA. There are 13 residues in the CDR3. The V end was cut by 2 bases, the J end by 6 bases, with 5 bases between. Written as DNA, the CDR3 is TGTGCCAGCAGCTTACAGGCTAATTCACCCCTCCACTTT. The encoded protein is CASSLQANSPLHF. Filled out from reference TRBV7-2 and TRBJ1-6, the complete variable domain reads GAGVSQSPSNKVTEKGKDVELRCDPISGHTALYWYRQSLGQGLEFLIYFQGNSAPDKSGLPSDRFSAERTGGSVSTLTIQRTQQEDSAVYLCASSLQANSPLHFGNGTRLTVT.

The genes are TRBV28 and TRBJ1-5, with 8 positions matching TRBD1. The CDR3 loop spans 16 amino acids. The germline V gene has CDR1 MDHEN and CDR2 SYDVKM. V dropped 2 bases and J dropped 7; count of bases not matched to a gene: 10. This CDR3 reads CASSLRGQGRGQPQHF. The CDR3 DNA is TGTGCCAGCAGTTTACGCGGACAGGGAAGAGGGCAGCCCCAGCATTTT.

The rearrangement joins TRBV11-2 to TRBJ2-2, with TRBD1 matching 8 bases. This CDR3 contains 17 residues. The V and J ends lost 5 bases and 2 bases, in that order; junction bases with no gene match: 10. From germline, CDR1 is SGHAT and CDR2 FQNNGV. This chain's CDR3 is CASSPAPGQDNTGELFF. CDR3 nucleotide sequence: TGTGCCAGCAGCCCGGCCCCGGGACAGGACAACACCGGGGAGCTGTTTTTT.

This clone was seen a few times. The chain uses TRBV19 and TRBJ1-5; D might be TRBD1 (5 bases). Germline CDR1 and CDR2: LNHDA and SQIVND (reference sequence). The CDR3 length is 15 residues. V was shortened by 6 bases and J by 0 bases, with 12 bases between the two germline ends. CDR3 nucleotide sequence: TGTGCCAGTAGGATCACAGGTTATAGCAATCAGCCCCAGCATTTT. The encoded protein is CASRITGYSNQPQHF.

This sequence joins TRBV6-8 and TRBJ2-7; 9 bases line up with TRBD1. Germline V gene lookup returns CDR1 MNHGY and CDR2 SAAAGT. V lost 7 bases and J lost 3; bases outside the gene matches: 7. The CDR3 covers 14 residues. This CDR3 reads CASNIRDRDYEQYF. CDR3 bases: TGTGCCAGCAACATTAGGGACAGGGACTACGAGCAGTACTTC.

The chain combines TRBV2 with TRBJ2-2; maybe TRBD1 (6 bases). From germline, CDR1 is SNHLY and CDR2 FYNNEI. Trimming stripped 11 bases from V and 0 bases from J, with 13 bases between. The CDR3 spans 14 residues. DNA for the CDR3: TGTGCCGTCCCCGGGACACCGAACACCGGGGAGCTGTTTTTT. Translation: CAVPGTPNTGELFF.

This sequence joins TRBV7-9 and TRBJ2-5; possibly TRBD1 for D (5 bases). Germline V gene data show CDR1 as SEHNR and CDR2 as FQNEAQ (reference sequence). The CDR3 loop spans 15 amino acids. The V end was cut by 0 bases, the J end by 2 bases, with 10 bases between. This chain's CDR3 is CASSLASGPQETQYF. The CDR3 coding sequence is TGTGCCAGCAGCTTAGCGTCAGGGCCACAAGAGACCCAGTACTTC.

J is TRBJ1-2 and V is TRBV28, with 7 bases matching TRBD1. Germline CDR1 reads MDHEN; CDR2 reads SYDVKM. With V trimmed by 4 bases and J by 2 bases, 1 base remained unmatched. This CDR3 contains 13 residues. The CDR3 nucleotides read TGTGCCAGCAGTTGGGGACAGAACTATGGCTACACCTTC. This gives the protein CASSWGQNYGYTF.

This sequence joins TRBV9 and TRBJ2-2, with 8 bases fitting TRBD1. Germline CDR1 is SGDLS and CDR2 is YYNGEE. There are 15 residues in the CDR3. V lost 3 bases to trimming and J lost 4 bases; unmatched junction nucleotides: 5. CDR3: CASSAPGQATGELFF. The CDR3 DNA sequence: TGTGCCAGCAGCGCCCCGGGACAGGCCACCGGGGAGCTGTTTTTT.

The V and J genes are TRBV12-5 and TRBJ1-1; maybe TRBD1 (5 bases). Trimming left V 7 bases short and J 6 bases short, with 12 bases between. Germline V gives CDR1 LGHNT, CDR2 FRNRAP. This CDR3 is built from 12 residues. The CDR3 region is CASVGASSEAFF. The CDR3 DNA reads as TGTGCTAGTGTAGGGGCCTCTTCTGAAGCTTTCTTT.

The chain uses TRBV5-1 and TRBJ2-1; 10 bases line up with TRBD2. Germline V lookup: CDR1 SGHRS, CDR2 YFSETQ. The CDR3 runs to 14 residues. Trimming at V came to 7 bases and at J to 5 bases, leaving 6 bases not matched to a gene. CDR3 DNA sequence: TGCGCCAGCGGAATAGCGGGGGGAAACAATGAGCAGTTCTTC. Encoded protein: CASGIAGGNNEQFF.

The rearrangement joins TRBV6-5 to TRBJ2-1; D remains ambiguous. The germline gives CDR1 MNHEY, CDR2 SVGAGI. Trimming cost V 6 bases and J 0 bases, with 9 bases left between them. CDR3 size: 14 residues. The CDR3 bases are TGTGCCAGCAGCTACAAGAGCTCCTACAATGAGCAGTTCTTC. As protein: CASSYKSSYNEQFF.

The gene calls are TRBV30 and TRBJ2-3, with TRBD2 as a possible D gene (5 bases). The CDR3 is made up of 15 amino acids. Germline V lookup: CDR1 GTSNPN, CDR2 SVGIG (reference sequence). Trimming shortened V by 3 bases and J by 3 bases, and 16 bases separated the two germline ends. CDR3 sequence: CAWRLVGVRTDTQYF. The CDR3 region has the DNA TGTGCCTGGAGGTTGGTCGGGGTGAGGACAGATACGCAGTATTTT.

The V call is TRBV18, the J call TRBJ2-7; D possibly corresponds to TRBD1 (5 bases). CDR1 KGHSH and CDR2 LQKENI come from the germline V gene. V was shortened by 0 bases and J by 2 bases, with 8 bases between the two germline ends. The CDR3 spans 14 residues. CDR3 DNA sequence: TGTGCCAGCTCACCACCTGACAGCCCCTACGAGCAGTACTTC. This sequence encodes CASSPPDSPYEQYF.

The chain links TRBV4-1 to TRBJ1-1; D remains ambiguous. Per germline, CDR1 MGHRA and CDR2 YSYEKL. V was cut by 0 bases and J by 7 bases, with 12 bases left in between. CDR3 length: 14 amino acids. The DNA for the CDR3 is TGCGCCAGCAGCCAAGATCTCGGGTCTGGTGAAGCTTTCTTT. The encoded protein is CASSQDLGSGEAFF.

This clone has only one observation. One end of the junction fails to match germline, which may point to a read error. This chain uses TRBV7-3 with TRBJ1-2; a weak D match, TRBD1 (5 bases). CDR3 length: 13 residues. Germline-derived CDR1 and CDR2 are SGHTA and FQGTGA. CDR3 region: CASSLTEGEGYPF. DNA of the CDR3: TGTGCCAGCAGCTTAACGGAAGGGGAAGGCTACCCCTTC.

This rearrangement joins TRBV4-3 to TRBJ2-7, with 7 bases that match TRBD1. This CDR3 is 15 amino acids long. CDR1 and CDR2 (germline): LGHNA, YSLEER. V lost 3 bases and J lost 2; bases outside the gene matches: 7. CDR3 protein: CASSQEAQGTYEQYF. As DNA, the CDR3 is TGCGCCAGCAGCCAGGAGGCACAGGGGACCTACGAGCAGTACTTC.

As regards this clone: One junction end does not reproduce the germline sequence, and a read error may be involved. This sequence joins TRBV13 and TRBJ1-2, with a tentative D call TRBD1 (5 bases). The CDR3 length is 14 residues. Germline assignment: CDR1 PRHDT and CDR2 FYEKMQ (reference sequence). Written as DNA, the CDR3 is TGTGCCAGCAGCTTAGGGGTGCGGGGCTATGGCTACCCCTTC. Its protein is CASSLGVRGYGYPF.

This chain uses TRBV19 with TRBJ2-7; D possibly corresponds to TRBD1 (6 bases). Looked up from germline, CDR1 is LNHDA and CDR2 is SQIVND (reference sequence). Trimming left V 6 bases short and J 4 bases short, with 10 bases between. The CDR3 covers 12 residues. CDR3 sequence: CASSQQGYEQYF. CDR3 nucleotide sequence: TGTGCCAGTAGCCAACAGGGTTACGAGCAGTACTTC.

The chain combines TRBV6-5 with TRBJ2-5; TRBD2 agrees at 7 bases. The J call is doubtful: the DNA matches TRBJ2-7 better. This CDR3 has 15 residues. Germline V gene sequence: CDR1 MNHEY, CDR2 SVGAGI. The CDR3 spells CASSYQRGRSYEQYF. CDR3 bases: TGTGCCAGCAGTTATCAGCGGGGCCGCTCCTACGAGCAGTACTTC.

As for this clone: At one end, the junction sequence differs from germline, possibly due to a read error. V usage is TRBV18 and J usage is TRBJ1-3; D not certain. The CDR3 totals 15 residues. Per germline, CDR1 KGHSH and CDR2 LQKENI. CDR3 DNA sequence: TGTGCCAGCTCAGCACCGGGAGCAGCTGGAAACACCATATATTTT. Translated: CASSAPGAAGNTIYF.

V usage is TRBV2 and J usage is TRBJ1-1; no firm D call. The CDR3 runs 13 residues. Germline V gene data show CDR1 as SNHLY and CDR2 as FYNNEI. V was shortened by 3 bases and J by 2 bases, with 7 bases between the two germline ends. CDR3 in DNA: TGTGCCAGCAGTGATACACCCAACACTGAAGCTTTCTTT. It translates to CASSDTPNTEAFF. The full variable domain, rest sourced from reference TRBV2 and TRBJ1-1, is EPEVTQTPSHQVTQMGQEVILRCVPISNHLYFYWYRQILGQKVEFLVSFYNNEISEKSEIFDDQFSVERPDGSNFTLKIRSTKLEDSAMYFCASSDTPNTEAFFGQGTRLTVV.

On this clone itself: Germline and junction disagree at one end, which may indicate a read error. The chain uses TRBV11-2 and TRBJ1-1; 7 bases are shared with TRBD1. This CDR3 has 13 residues. Germline V lookup: CDR1 SGHAT, CDR2 FQNNGV. The CDR3: CASSLDRVSEAFF. The DNA of the CDR3 is TGTGCCAGCAGCCTAGACAGGGTTAGCGAAGCTTTCTTT.

This clone appeared once. The chain recombines TRBV2 with TRBJ1-1; D might be TRBD1 (5 bases). This CDR3 has 13 residues. Germline V gene data show CDR1 as SNHLY and CDR2 as FYNNEI. Between the trimmed V and J ends, which lost 6 bases and 1 base, there was a span of 9 bases. CDR3 nucleotide sequence: TGTGCCAGCAGCACTACAGGGAACACTGAAGCTTTCTTT. This translates into CASSTTGNTEAFF. Full variable domain (rest looked up from reference TRBV2 and TRBJ1-1): EPEVTQTPSHQVTQMGQEVILRCVPISNHLYFYWYRQILGQKVEFLVSFYNNEISEKSEIFDDQFSVERPDGSNFTLKIRSTKLEDSAMYFCASSTTGNTEAFFGQGTRLTVV.

The chain links TRBV7-2 to TRBJ2-5, with D perhaps TRBD2 (5 bases). With 5 bases removed from V and 4 bases from J, the gap between germline ends came to 8 bases. This CDR3 is built from 12 residues. Germline values: CDR1 SGHTA, CDR2 FQGNSA. The CDR3, as DNA: TGTGCCAGCAGCCGAGGGCCAGAGACCCAGTACTTC. Protein: CASSRGPETQYF. The variable domain in full, completed from reference TRBV7-2 and TRBJ2-5, reads GAGVSQSPSNKVTEKGKDVELRCDPISGHTALYWYRQSLGQGLEFLIYFQGNSAPDKSGLPSDRFSAERTGGSVSTLTIQRTQQEDSAVYLCASSRGPETQYFGPGTRLLVL.

This sequence joins TRBV28 and TRBJ1-1, with D possibly being TRBD1 (5 bases). CDR1 is MDHEN, CDR2 SYDVKM, per germline. The CDR3 is made up of 13 amino acids. V gave up 6 bases and J gave up 1 base, with 9 bases separating them. The DNA for the CDR3 is TGTGCCAGCAGCCGGACAAGGAACACTGAAGCTTTCTTT. Translation gives CASSRTRNTEAFF.